Listed here are 25 T cell receptor beta chains from one sample, sequenced in a study of neurological immune-mediated disorders. The time point denotes: technical triplicate 2. TCRdb itself ran the 5' RACE reads through MiXCR, one entry per CDR3 protein. The table shows roughly 32,000 distinct CDR3 sequences, with approximately 12% occurring only once. Sequenced input: CD4+ T cells from blood. The origin of the receptors is a female donor with HTLV-1-associated myelopathy (HAM/TSP).

This clonotype is deemed medium-sized (0.01 to 0.1%). CDR3 nucleotides: TGCGCCAGCAGCTTGGAACTGTCCTACAATGAGCAGTTCTTC. It encodes CASSLELSYNEQFF. This chain connects TRBV5-1 to TRBJ2-1; D is unresolved. CDR1 is SGHRS and CDR2 is YFSETQ in the germline V gene. The V gene lost 0 bases and the J gene lost 1 base, with 5 bases spanning the gap. The CDR3 covers 14 residues.

This clonotype was seen ten or more times. The chain joins TRBV6-6 to TRBJ1-6, with 8 bases identical to TRBD1. The length of the CDR3 is 14 residues. Germline assignment: CDR1 MNHNY and CDR2 SVGAGI (reference sequence). Germline trimming cut 8 bases from V and 11 bases from J; bases unmatched to any gene: 11. The CDR3 sequence: CASALGQGVTPLHF. For the CDR3, the DNA is TGTGCCAGCGCCTTAGGACAGGGCGTGACACCCCTCCACTTT.

V is TRBV20-1 and J is TRBJ2-1; no clear D gene. CDR1 is DFQATT and CDR2 is SNEGSKA in the germline V gene (reference sequence). The CDR3 totals 13 residues. Trimming took off 3 bases at V and 2 bases at J, with 8 bases between the two ends. The CDR3 reads CSARQTTYNEQFF. CDR3 bases: TGCAGTGCTAGGCAGACCACCTACAATGAGCAGTTCTTC.

The CDR3 nucleotides read TGTGCCAGCAGTAACAGGCGCGCGGCCACTGGCGCTTTCTTT. This gives the protein CASSNRRAATGAFF. The V gene is TRBV25-1, the J gene TRBJ1-1; weak D call: TRBD1 (5 bases). This CDR3 has 14 amino acids. Trimming pared 5 bases from V and 11 bases from J, leaving 21 bases between. Germline V gene lookup returns CDR1 MGHDK and CDR2 SYGVNS.

Many counts were recorded for this clonotype. The chain links TRBV5-1 to TRBJ2-1, with 7 bases matching TRBD2. This CDR3 is built from 16 residues. Trimming cost V 4 bases and J 4 bases; bases outside gene matches: 11. Per germline, CDR1 SGHRS and CDR2 YFSETQ. Here the CDR3 reads CASSIDPGLPYNEQFF. The CDR3 bases are TGCGCCAGCAGCATCGATCCGGGACTACCATACAATGAGCAGTTCTTC.

The genes are TRBV7-9 and TRBJ2-1, with D possibly called TRBD1 or TRBD2 (5 bases each). The CDR3 has 16 residues. V was cut by 2 bases and J by 2 bases, with 13 bases left in between. Per the germline V gene, CDR1 is SEHNR and CDR2 is FQNEAQ (reference sequence). The CDR3 nucleotides read TGTGCCAGCAGCTTATTCGGGACGGACACCTACAATGAGCAGTTCTTC. Encoded protein: CASSLFGTDTYNEQFF.

The table lists this clonotype with many counts. The gene calls are TRBV20-1 and TRBJ2-3; 8 bases fit TRBD2. V gave up 5 bases and J gave up 11 bases; unmatched junction bases: 12. This CDR3 is built from 13 residues. Germline V gene lookup returns CDR1 DFQATT and CDR2 SNEGSKA (reference sequence). This CDR3 is CSASTGGGTWQYF. CDR3 in DNA: TGCAGTGCTTCCACCGGGGGGGGGACTTGGCAGTATTTT.

Worth noting for this clonotype: A read error is likely, as this CDR3 ends without the conserved phenylalanine or tryptophan. The rearrangement uses TRBV7-3 and TRBJ2-7; maybe TRBD2 (6 bases). The CDR3 runs to 13 residues. Trimming left V 9 bases short and J 7 bases short, with 19 bases between. Germline loops: CDR1 SGHTA, CDR2 FQGTGA. The CDR3 coding sequence is TGTGCCAGGAGCGAGCGGGTCACGAGAGAGCAGTACCTC. Amino acid sequence: CARSERVTREQYL.

Many counts were recorded for this clonotype. The J gene is TRBJ2-2, the V gene TRBV3-1; 10 bases map to TRBD2. The CDR3 loop spans 18 amino acids. With 1 base clipped from V and 0 bases from J, the junction kept 5 bases outside the gene matches. Germline V gene lookup returns CDR1 LGHDT and CDR2 YNNKEL (reference sequence). The CDR3 bases are TGTGCCAGCAGCCAAGGTCCAGCGGGGGGGACGAACACCGGGGAGCTGTTTTTT. Translating it yields CASSQGPAGGTNTGELFF. Full variable domain (rest looked up from reference TRBV3-1 and TRBJ2-2): DTAVSQTPKYLVTQMGNDKSIKCEQNLGHDTMYWYKQDSKKFLKIMFSYNNKELIINETVPNRFSPKSPDKAHLNLHINSLELGDSAVYFCASSQGPAGGTNTGELFFGEGSRLTVL.

This clonotype was counted a few times. The genes are TRBV7-9 and TRBJ1-2; a weak D match, TRBD1 (5 bases). The length of the CDR3 is 12 residues. Germline lookup yields CDR1 SEHNR and CDR2 FQNEAQ (reference sequence). The V end was cut by 1 base, the J end by 8 bases, with 8 bases between. The CDR3 sequence: CASSLVTGGYTF. CDR3 bases: TGTGCCAGCAGCTTAGTAACAGGAGGCTACACCTTC.

The chain employs TRBV9 and TRBJ2-7; D unclear. CDR3 length: 14 residues. Per the germline V gene, CDR1 is SGDLS and CDR2 is YYNGEE. Trimming pared 3 bases from V and 2 bases from J, leaving 12 bases between. The CDR3 bases are TGTGCCAGCAGCGCCGACTTTGGCCCCTACGAGCAGTACTTC. Protein: CASSADFGPYEQYF. Supplemented by reference TRBV9 and TRBJ2-7, the full variable domain reads DSGVTQTPKHLITATGQRVTLRCSPRSGDLSVYWYQQSLDQGLQFLIQYYNGEERAKGNILERFSAQQFPDLHSELNLSSLELGDSALYFCASSADFGPYEQYFGPGTRLTVT.

The table lists this clonotype with many counts. CDR3 residues: CASSLLAGRSTDTQYF. The DNA of the CDR3 is TGTGCCAGCAGCCTCCTAGCGGGGAGAAGCACAGATACGCAGTATTTT. The V and J genes are TRBV3-1 and TRBJ2-3, with 9 positions matching TRBD2. Per the germline V gene, CDR1 is LGHDT and CDR2 is YNNKEL (reference sequence). Trimming at V came to 4 bases and at J to 0 bases, leaving 5 bases not matched to a gene. The CDR3 extends over 16 amino acids.

This chain uses TRBV6-2 or TRBV6-3 with TRBJ2-5; D possibly corresponds to TRBD2 (5 bases). V lost 0 bases and J lost 4, with 9 bases in between. This CDR3 is 14 amino acids long. CDR1 and CDR2 from the germline V gene are MNHEY and SVGEGT. CDR3 DNA: TGTGCCAGCAGTTACTCGAGGGTTAGAGAGACCCAGTACTTC. Amino acids: CASSYSRVRETQYF.

The sample holds many counts of this clonotype. This sequence joins TRBV28 and TRBJ2-4; perhaps TRBD2 as D (5 bases). With 1 base removed from V and 6 bases from J, the gap between germline ends came to 7 bases. This CDR3 has 13 amino acids. Germline V gene lookup returns CDR1 MDHEN and CDR2 SYDVKM. The DNA for the CDR3 is TGTGCCAGCAGTTTATATGGGAGAAACATTCAGTACTTC. It yields the protein CASSLYGRNIQYF.

This clonotype was seen repeatedly, ten times or more. The chain carries TRBV6-2 or TRBV6-3 and TRBJ1-6; D unresolved. The CDR3 covers 13 residues. V shed 2 bases and J shed 11 bases, with 10 bases lying between them. The germline CDR1 and CDR2 sequences are MNHEY and SVGEGT. The CDR3 sequence is CASSYRHETPLHF. The CDR3 DNA reads TGTGCCAGCAGTTACCGCCATGAAACACCCCTCCACTTT.

This clonotype was observed at least ten times. This sequence joins TRBV5-1 and TRBJ2-1, with D possibly being TRBD2 (6 bases). Germline V lookup: CDR1 SGHRS, CDR2 YFSETQ. Between the trimmed V and J ends, which lost 2 bases and 0 bases, there was a span of 9 bases. The CDR3 contains 15 residues. The CDR3 DNA follows: TGCGCCAGCAGCTTTAGCGGAAACTCCTACAATGAGCAGTTCTTC. Protein sequence: CASSFSGNSYNEQFF.

This clonotype has ten or more counts. This sequence joins TRBV4-2 and TRBJ2-7; the D gene is possibly TRBD1 (5 bases). The CDR3 runs 18 residues. V shed 1 base and J shed 6 bases, with 25 bases lying between them. Germline CDR1 and CDR2: LGHNA and YNFKEQ. The CDR3 sequence is CASSQVVRAPGRVSEQYF. DNA for the CDR3: TGTGCCAGCAGCCAAGTCGTCCGAGCGCCGGGCAGGGTAAGCGAGCAGTACTTC.

This clonotype was found many times. The chain employs TRBV20-1 and TRBJ2-7; D ambiguous. This CDR3 comprises 13 residues. The V gene's germline CDR1 is DFQATT and CDR2 SNEGSKA (reference sequence). V was trimmed by 3 bases and J by 6 bases, leaving 15 bases between them. The chain's CDR3 is CSASPGRRGEQYF. The CDR3 DNA reads TGCAGTGCTAGCCCCGGCCGGCGAGGCGAGCAGTACTTC.

This clonotype was detected many times. This chain joins TRBV7-9 and TRBJ1-2; TRBD1 matches 8 bases. Per the germline V gene, CDR1 is SEHNR and CDR2 is FQNEAQ (reference sequence). CDR3 length: 15 amino acids. V trimming: 5 bases; J trimming: 5 bases; junction bases outside the gene matches: 10. The chain's CDR3 is CASSADRGETYGYTF. In nucleotides, the CDR3 is TGTGCCAGCAGCGCAGACAGGGGCGAGACATATGGCTACACCTTC. Drawing the rest from reference TRBV7-9 and TRBJ1-2, the complete variable domain is DTGVSQNPRHKITKRGQNVTFRCDPISEHNRLYWYRQTLGQGPEFLTYFQNEAQLEKSRLLSDRFSAERPKGSFSTLEIQRTEQGDSAMYLCASSADRGETYGYTFGSGTRLTVV.

J is TRBJ1-6 and V is TRBV7-2, with a tentative D call TRBD1 (5 bases). Germline CDR1 reads SGHTA; CDR2 reads FQGNSA. CDR3 length: 15 residues. Trimming left V 5 bases short and J 9 bases short, with 17 bases between. As DNA, the CDR3 is TGTGCCAGCAGCAGTGACGGGGCCGTTTGTTCACCCCTCCACTTT. As protein: CASSSDGAVCSPLHF.

This clonotype has ten or more counts. This chain connects TRBV14 to TRBJ2-7; D possibly uses TRBD1 or TRBD2 (5 bases each). V lost 9 bases to trimming and J lost 3 bases, with 21 bases between them. CDR1 and CDR2 from the germline V gene are SGHDN and FVKESK. There are 15 residues in the CDR3. CDR3 DNA: TGTGCCAGTAGCGAAATCCAGGGCAGGGTCTACGAGCAGTACTTC. Protein sequence: CASSEIQGRVYEQYF. The whole variable domain, remainder taken from reference TRBV14 and TRBJ2-7, is EAGVTQFPSHSVIEKGQTVTLRCDPISGHDNLYWYRRVMGKEIKFLLHFVKESKQDESGMPNNRFLAERTGGTYSTLKVQPAELEDSGVYFCASSEIQGRVYEQYFGPGTRLTVT.

This clonotype was detected many times. The chain recombines TRBV4-2 with TRBJ2-1; a weak D match, TRBD2 (6 bases). The CDR3 is 18 amino acids. Germline assignment: CDR1 LGHNA and CDR2 YNFKEQ. The V end was cut by 2 bases, the J end by 8 bases, with 25 bases between. The CDR3 DNA reads as TGTGCCAGCAGCCAACCTATTCGCAGGGAGGTCTACGGGCATGAGCAGTTCTTC. Its translation is CASSQPIRREVYGHEQFF.

This clonotype was recorded many times. J is TRBJ2-1 and V is TRBV4-2; 9 bases map to TRBD2. V shed 1 base and J 4 bases; nucleotides not matched to a gene: 5. CDR1 is LGHNA, CDR2 YNFKEQ, per germline. The CDR3 is 16 amino acids. In DNA, the CDR3 is TGTGCCAGCAGCCAAGCTAGCGGGGAGGTTTACAATGAGCAGTTCTTC. This translates into CASSQASGEVYNEQFF.

This clonotype was counted at least ten times. The chain joins TRBV28 to TRBJ2-3; 7 nucleotides agree with TRBD1. The trim removed 1 base at V and 3 bases at J, leaving 4 bases unmatched. Germline V CDR1 and CDR2: MDHEN, SYDVKM. The CDR3 sequence is 15 residues long. In nucleotides, the CDR3 is TGTGCCAGCAGTTTATTACAGGGGAGTACAGATACGCAGTATTTT. Translation gives CASSLLQGSTDTQYF.

This clonotype was seen many times. The chain is built from TRBV29-1 and TRBJ1-2, with D possibly matching TRBD1 (5 bases). V dropped 4 bases and J dropped 2 bases, with 14 bases sitting between them. The CDR3 spans 14 residues. The V gene's germline CDR1 is SQVTM and CDR2 ANQGSEA. The CDR3 sequence is CSVAIQAGNYGYTF. In DNA form, the CDR3 reads TGCAGCGTTGCAATACAGGCGGGAAACTATGGCTACACCTTC.